A selection of T cell receptor beta chains follows, all from one sample in a study of blood T cell repertoires in COVID-19. Clones were sequenced by immunoSEQ multiplex PCR, and TCRdb holds only the in-frame ones, with some missing. The sample lists 35,000 to 45,000 clones, about 91% occurring once. Material for sequencing was peripheral blood. These receptors all stem from a middle-aged man with active COVID-19. Both conserved end residues are part of each CDR3. D genes are given only for firm matches. Expanded clones are given a class, and other clones once, few, many or no size at all.

d_gene	j_gene	abundance	v_gene	CDR3aa	CDR3nt
.	TRBJ2-1	few	TRBV30	CAWSVEREQFF	TGTGCCTGGAGTGTAGAGCGGGAGCAGTTCTTC
.	TRBJ2-4	.	TRBV28	CASSQSGRDIQYF	TGTGCCAGCAGCCAATCCGGTCGGGACATTCAGTACTTC
TRBD2	TRBJ2-7	.	TRBV3-1/TRBV3-2	CASSLAGRYEQYF	TGTGCCAGCAGCTTAGCGGGTAGGTACGAGCAGTACTTC
.	TRBJ2-2	.	TRBV27	CASSSQGRGGELFF	TGTGCCAGCAGTTCCCAGGGGAGAGGCGGGGAGCTGTTTTTT
TRBD2	TRBJ2-3	.	TRBV2	CASSGTSGDTDTQYF	TGTGCCAGCAGTGGGACTAGCGGAGACACAGATACGCAGTATTTT
TRBD1	TRBJ2-1	.	TRBV6-6	CASSRQGGWNEQFF	TGTGCCAGCAGTCGACAGGGCGGATGGAATGAGCAGTTCTTC
TRBD2	TRBJ2-5	.	TRBV6-1	CASSEFAGEGETQYF	TGTGCCAGCAGTGAATTTGCGGGAGAAGGGGAGACCCAGTACTTC
.	TRBJ2-2	.	TRBV5-4	CASSLGGDTGELFF	TGTGCCAGCAGCTTGGGCGGAGACACCGGGGAGCTGTTTTTT
TRBD1	TRBJ2-4	.	TRBV2	CASRTGSDIQYF	TGTGCCAGCAGGACAGGGTCAGACATTCAGTACTTC
.	TRBJ2-7	.	TRBV6-1	CASSEAWTLRQYF	TGTGCCAGCAGTGAAGCCTGGACACTCCGGCAGTACTTC
TRBD2	TRBJ2-1	once	TRBV24-1	CATSDALAGGRQFF	TGTGCCACCAGTGACGCACTAGCGGGAGGGAGGCAGTTCTTC
.	TRBJ1-1	.	TRBV19	CASSSPPGVPLNTEAFF	TGTGCCAGTAGTTCCCCCCCGGGGGTGCCCTTGAACACTGAAGCTTTCTTT
TRBD2	TRBJ2-1	.	TRBV7-9	CASSLTSGRARNNEQFF	TGTGCCAGCAGCCTGACTAGCGGGAGGGCCAGGAACAATGAGCAGTTCTTC
TRBD1	TRBJ2-7	.	TRBV7-8	CASRMTGTYEQYF	TGTGCCAGCAGGATGACAGGGACCTACGAGCAGTACTTC
.	TRBJ2-7	.	TRBV6-1	CASSEGQVRLSYEQYF	TGTGCCAGCAGTGAAGGGCAGGTTCGCCTTTCCTACGAGCAGTACTTC
.	TRBJ2-3	.	TRBV27	CASSFGGTDTQYF	TGTGCCAGCAGTTTCGGAGGCACAGATACGCAGTATTTT
TRBD1	TRBJ1-3	.	TRBV10-3	CATGQGETGNTIYF	TGTGCCACGGGACAGGGAGAAACTGGAAACACCATATATTTT
.	TRBJ1-5	.	TRBV12-3/TRBV12-4	CASSLGGGQPQHF	TGTGCCAGCAGCTTAGGGGGGGGTCAGCCCCAGCATTTT
TRBD1	TRBJ1-2	.	TRBV4-1	CASSPDRGYGYTF	TGCGCCAGCAGTCCGGACAGGGGCTATGGCTACACCTTC
TRBD2	TRBJ2-5	once	TRBV7-9	CASSLASSGSGETQYF	TGTGCCAGCAGCTTAGCTTCTAGCGGGAGTGGAGAGACCCAGTACTTC
TRBD2	TRBJ2-1	.	TRBV3-1/TRBV3-2	CASSRTGTRGYNEQFF	TGTGCCAGCAGCCGGACCGGGACTAGAGGTTACAATGAGCAGTTCTTC
.	TRBJ1-2	.	TRBV5-1	CASSSGVGYGYTF	TGCGCCAGCAGCTCCGGGGTTGGCTATGGATACACCTTC
TRBD1	TRBJ1-2	.	TRBV2	CASSVQGAEGYGYTF	TGTGCCAGCAGCGTACAGGGGGCAGAAGGGTATGGCTACACCTTC
.	TRBJ2-1	once	TRBV6-5	CASSNQGAGGGQFF	TGTGCCAGCAGTAACCAGGGGGCCGGCGGGGGGCAGTTCTTC
.	TRBJ2-3	.	TRBV11-2	CASSRPTAAGTDTQYF	TGTGCCAGCAGCCGACCCACCGCAGCGGGCACAGATACGCAGTATTTT
TRBD1	TRBJ1-5	.	TRBV27	CASRDRGGRQPQHF	TGTGCCAGCAGGGACAGGGGAGGCCGACAGCCCCAGCATTTT
TRBD2	TRBJ2-3	.	TRBV12-5	CASGWISGTQNTQYF	TGTGCTAGTGGTTGGATTAGCGGGACCCAAAATACGCAGTATTTT
TRBD1	TRBJ1-5	few	TRBV5-1	CASSLGQGAWQPQHF	TGCGCCAGCAGCCTTGGACAGGGGGCTTGGCAGCCCCAGCATTTT
TRBD2	TRBJ2-7	once	TRBV15	CATSPRRAGEYKEQYF	TGTGCCACCAGCCCTAGGAGGGCGGGAGAGTATAAGGAGCAGTACTTC
TRBD2	TRBJ2-2	.	TRBV10-2	CASSEWLAANGELFF	TGCGCCAGCAGTGAGTGGCTAGCGGCAAACGGGGAGCTGTTTTTT
.	TRBJ1-2	.	TRBV27	CASSLLGGGDGYTF	TGTGCCAGCAGTTTATTAGGCGGCGGCGATGGCTACACCTTC
.	TRBJ2-2	.	TRBV19	CASRTEGGTGELFF	TGTGCCAGTAGAACAGAGGGCGGCACCGGGGAGCTGTTTTTT
TRBD2	TRBJ2-1	.	TRBV7-2	CASSISGGSLYNEQFF	TGTGCCAGCAGCATCTCTGGCGGGAGCCTATACAATGAGCAGTTCTTC